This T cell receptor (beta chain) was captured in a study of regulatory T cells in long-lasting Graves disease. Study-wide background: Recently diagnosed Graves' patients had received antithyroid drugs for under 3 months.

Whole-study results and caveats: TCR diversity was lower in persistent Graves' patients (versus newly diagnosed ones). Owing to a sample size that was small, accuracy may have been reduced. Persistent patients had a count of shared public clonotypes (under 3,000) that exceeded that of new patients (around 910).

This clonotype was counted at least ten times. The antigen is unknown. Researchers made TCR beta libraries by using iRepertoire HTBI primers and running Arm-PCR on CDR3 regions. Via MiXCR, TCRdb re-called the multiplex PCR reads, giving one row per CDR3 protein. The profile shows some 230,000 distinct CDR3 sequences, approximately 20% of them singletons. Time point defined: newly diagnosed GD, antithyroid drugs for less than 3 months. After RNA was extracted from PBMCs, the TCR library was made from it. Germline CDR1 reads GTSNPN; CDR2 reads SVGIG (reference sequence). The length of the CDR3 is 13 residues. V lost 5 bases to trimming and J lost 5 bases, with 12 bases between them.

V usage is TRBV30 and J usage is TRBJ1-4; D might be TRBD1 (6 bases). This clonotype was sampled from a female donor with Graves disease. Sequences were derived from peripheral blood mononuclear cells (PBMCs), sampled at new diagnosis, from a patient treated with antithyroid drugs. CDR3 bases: TGTGCCTGGTCAGACAGGTTAAATGAAAAACTGTTTTTT. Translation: CAWSDRLNEKLFF.